This T cell receptor (beta chain) was recovered during a study of blood T cells in healthy people across ages. Each sample gave at least 6.5 million isolated PBMCs. This CDR3 has 14 residues. Trimming cost V 1 base and J 4 bases, with 8 bases left between them. Germline V lookup: CDR1 MGHRA, CDR2 YSYEKL. A second about 6 to 11 cycle PCR used barcoded and J-beta primers. TCRdb analysed the 5' RACE reads with MiXCR anew, one entry per CDR3 protein. The sample records about 1.4 million distinct CDR3 sequences, approximately 59% being singletons. The sample was blood. The chain recombines TRBV4-1 with TRBJ1-5; D call uncertain. The origin of this receptor is a man aged 18 to 29 in good health. The CDR3 protein is CASSQVLWNQPQHF. Here the CDR3 DNA reads TGCGCCAGCAGCCAAGTTCTCTGGAATCAGCCCCAGCATTTT.